This TCR beta chain was recovered during a study of shared T cell receptors in the human thymus. Assay: immunoSEQ multiplex PCR; the TCRdb copy retains only in-frame clones and omits some. The sample has tens of thousands of clones, 90% to 95% seen once. Comments on this clone: At one boundary the junction diverges from the germline segment, which might be a read error.

This clonotype was sampled from a human donor. The specimen was thymocytes.

In nucleotides, the CDR3 is TGTGCCAGCAGCTTAGTGATTTTGGCGGGGTTGCGTTTT. Translating gives CASSLVILAGLRF. The chain recombines TRBV11-2 with TRBJ1-4, with D unresolved. CDR1 is SGHAT, CDR2 FQNNGV, per germline. The CDR3 extends over 13 amino acids.